This T cell receptor beta chain was captured by sequencing in a study of human T cells and chemical hapten exposure. Sample time point: patch test 2, 6 weeks after DPC sensitization. The treatment: therapeutic diphenylcyclopropenone sensitization with weekly scalp DPC. TCRdb used MiXCR to reprocess the RACE reads, holding one entry per CDR3 protein. The data contain some 70,000 distinct CDR3 sequences, 10% to 13% of them seen just once; the ten biggest clones take up about 6.6%. The trim removed 6 bases at V and 2 bases at J, leaving 5 bases unmatched. The CDR3 covers 14 residues. Germline CDR1 SQVTM, CDR2 ANQGSEA.

The V and J genes are TRBV29-1 and TRBJ1-5; TRBD1 aligns across 9 bases. The receptor was isolated from a woman aged 45-65 years with alopecia areata. Some clones in this sample may be carry-over from other donors' samples. The starting material was whole blood, obtained in connection with sensitization to the hapten diphenylcyclopropenone (DPC). Here the CDR3 DNA reads TGCAGCGTGACACAGGGGGCCGGCAATCAGCCCCAGCATTTT. Protein sequence: CSVTQGAGNQPQHF. The whole variable domain, filled in from reference TRBV29-1 and TRBJ1-5, reads SAVISQKPSRDICQRGTSLTIQCQVDSQVTMMFWYRQQPGQSLTLIATANQGSEATYESGFVIDKFPISRPNLTFSTLTVSNMSPEDSSIYLCSVTQGAGNQPQHFGDGTRLSIL.